This T cell receptor beta chain was obtained from a study of T cells in Graves' hyperthyroidism and ophthalmopathy. Looking at the study overall: It was at initial diagnosis, before any treatment, that peripheral blood was collected.

Study results and limitations: With a median lead of approximately 6 months before onset, the model predicted ophthalmopathy.

CDR1 MNHEY and CDR2 SMNVEV come from the germline V gene (reference sequence). The germline V and J ends were trimmed by 10 bases and 4 bases, with 17 bases remaining between them. The CDR3 is made up of 13 amino acids. At least 3 on the Clinical Activity Score was recorded for ophthalmopathy patients, who also had NOSPECS grade at least 4 and duration under 3 months. Diagnoses were established using clinical symptoms, serum thyroxine and TRAb, thyroid ultrasound and orbital computed tomography. Amplified TCR beta CDR3 regions came from RNA transcripts. TCR CDR3 regions were first amplified by RT-PCR with HTBI primers. TCRdb reprocessed the multiplex PCR reads with MiXCR, giving one entry per CDR3 protein. Counted here are hundreds of thousands of distinct CDR3 sequences, less than 25% occurring once; the ten biggest clones make up roughly a third. Remarks on this clonotype: The antigen is undetermined.

This TCR was recovered from a man under 40 with Graves' ophthalmopathy. The chain is built from TRBV27 and TRBJ2-7; either TRBD1 or TRBD2 may supply D (6 bases each). Sequences were obtained from blood. CDR3 nucleotide sequence: TGTGCCATCAAGCCGGGGGCAGGATACGAGCAGTACTTC. It codes for CAIKPGAGYEQYF.